This TCR beta chain was retrieved from a study of CD8 T cells in Susac syndrome. In germline, CDR1 is SNHLY, CDR2 FYNNEI. This CDR3 spans 15 amino acids. Trimming at V came to 8 bases and at J to 0 bases, leaving 4 bases not matched to a gene. Reverse transcription of roughly 0.5 to 1 ug RNA was carried out with random hexamers. TCRdb reprocessed the immunoSEQ multiplex PCR reads via MiXCR and lists one record per CDR3 protein. Seen here are roughly 120,000 distinct CDR3 sequences, about 95% observed once, and the top ten hold 0.098%. The chain uses TRBV2 and TRBJ2-6, with 7 bases that match TRBD1. The sequence was collected from a human donor in good health. The sequencing input was CD4+ T cells from PBMCs. The CDR3 bases are TGTGCCAGCCTGGGACAGAGCTCTGGGGCCAACGTCCTGACTTTC. Encoded protein: CASLGQSSGANVLTF.